The present T cell receptor (beta chain) was sequenced within a study of cytomegalovirus exposure and HLA in healthy donors. Study overall: There were 350 to 400 genotyped donors. Of these, 81% fell in the genetic ancestry cluster associated with self-reported Caucasian donors. Findings and caveats of the study: Investigators reported more than 150 TCR beta chains as tied to cytomegalovirus. Previous analysis showed most TCR beta V segments were productive about 90% or about 30% of the time.

With respect to this clone: What it binds is unknown.

The study ran its PCR with 60 Vbeta and 13 Jbeta primers. Generated by immunoSEQ multiplex PCR, the TCRdb table keeps only in-frame clones and is missing some. The sample includes around 150,000 clones, around 81% of them seen just once. Germline lookup yields CDR1 SGHRS and CDR2 YFSETQ. V dropped 3 bases and J dropped 0; count of bases not matched to a gene: 9. The CDR3 totals 17 residues. The sequencing sample was made of PBMCs. The clonotype originates from a man aged 35 to 55 in good health and CMV-seropositive. J is TRBJ1-3 and V is TRBV5-1, with 7 bases identical to TRBD1. The CDR3 sequence is CASSSGQTGHSGNTIYF. CDR3 coding DNA: TGCGCCAGCAGCTCTGGGCAGACAGGGCACTCTGGAAACACCATATATTTT.